This is a list of T cell receptor beta chains from one sample in a study of identical twins. TCRdb re-derived calls from the 5' RACE reads in MiXCR, one entry per CDR3 protein. The top ten hold about 0.27% of the sample, which has 1.5 million to 2 million distinct CDR3 sequences, about 32% seen once. Sequencing input: cord blood. All receptors come from a newborn girl in good health. Each CDR3 is given with its conserved first and last residue. Fields, in order: CDR3 DNA, CDR3 protein, D gene, J gene, clone size, CDR3 length, V gene. The D gene is left open where the match is weak. Some rows mark clone size as missing; the rest say once, few, many or name a class of expanded clone.

CDR3 DNA: TGTGCCAGCAGCTACCAACCGCGAGTGGGGCTGGGCACAGATACGCAGTATTTT
CDR3 protein: CASSYQPRVGLGTDTQYF
D gene: NA
J gene: TRBJ2-3
clone size: few
CDR3 length: 18
V gene: TRBV11-2

CDR3 DNA: TGTGCCAGCAGCTCGGACAGGGTGAGGAACACCGGGGAGCTGTTTTTT
CDR3 protein: CASSSDRVRNTGELFF
D gene: TRBD1
J gene: TRBJ2-2
clone size: NA
CDR3 length: 16
V gene: TRBV3-1

CDR3 DNA: TGTGCCATCAGTGACGGGCAGGGGGGAGAAGGCTACACCTTC
CDR3 protein: CAISDGQGGEGYTF
D gene: TRBD1
J gene: TRBJ1-2
clone size: NA
CDR3 length: 14
V gene: TRBV10-3

CDR3 DNA: TGCGCCAGCAGCCAAGGGACAGGCTACTACGAGCAGTACTTC
CDR3 protein: CASSQGTGYYEQYF
D gene: TRBD1
J gene: TRBJ2-7
clone size: NA
CDR3 length: 14
V gene: TRBV4-1

CDR3 DNA: TGTGCCAGCGCTTCTAGAACGGGAGATGGCGGGGAGCTGTTTTTT
CDR3 protein: CASASRTGDGGELFF
D gene: NA
J gene: TRBJ2-2
clone size: NA
CDR3 length: 15
V gene: TRBV18

CDR3 DNA: TGTGCCAGCAGCCAAAGCCCGGAGACCCAGTACTTC
CDR3 protein: CASSQSPETQYF
D gene: NA
J gene: TRBJ2-5
clone size: NA
CDR3 length: 12
V gene: TRBV6-5

CDR3 DNA: TGCGCCAGCAGCCGTGTCCCGGACTATGGCTACACCTTC
CDR3 protein: CASSRVPDYGYTF
D gene: NA
J gene: TRBJ1-2
clone size: NA
CDR3 length: 13
V gene: TRBV4-1

CDR3 DNA: TGCAGCGGATCACACGGGGGGCCCGACAATGAGCAGTTCTTC
CDR3 protein: CSGSHGGPDNEQFF
D gene: NA
J gene: TRBJ2-1
clone size: many
CDR3 length: 14
V gene: TRBV29-1

CDR3 DNA: TGTGCCAGCAGTTCAGGAGCGGGAGTGTACGAGCAGTACTTC
CDR3 protein: CASSSGAGVYEQYF
D gene: TRBD2
J gene: TRBJ2-7
clone size: NA
CDR3 length: 14
V gene: TRBV28

CDR3 DNA: TGTGCCATCAGTGCTCCGGGAGGGCCTTACAATGAGCAGTTCTTC
CDR3 protein: CAISAPGGPYNEQFF
D gene: TRBD2
J gene: TRBJ2-1
clone size: NA
CDR3 length: 15
V gene: TRBV10-3

CDR3 DNA: TGTGCCAGCAGCTGGCGGCTAGCCAAAAACATTCAGTACTTC
CDR3 protein: CASSWRLAKNIQYF
D gene: NA
J gene: TRBJ2-4
clone size: NA
CDR3 length: 14
V gene: TRBV6-5

CDR3 DNA: TGTGCCAGTAGTATCGGACTAGTCGACACAGATACGCAGTATTTT
CDR3 protein: CASSIGLVDTDTQYF
D gene: TRBD2
J gene: TRBJ2-3
clone size: NA
CDR3 length: 15
V gene: TRBV19

CDR3 DNA: TGCAGTGCTAGAGATGGGGGACTAGTTCACAATGAGCAGTTCTTC
CDR3 protein: CSARDGGLVHNEQFF
D gene: TRBD2
J gene: TRBJ2-1
clone size: NA
CDR3 length: 15
V gene: TRBV20-1

CDR3 DNA: TGTGCCAGCGGTTCGGGACTAGCGGGGGGCGATCCATACGAGCAGTACTTC
CDR3 protein: CASGSGLAGGDPYEQYF
D gene: TRBD2
J gene: TRBJ2-7
clone size: few
CDR3 length: 17
V gene: TRBV2

CDR3 DNA: TGTGCCAGCAGTTACGCGTGGAGGGAGACCCAGTACTTC
CDR3 protein: CASSYAWRETQYF
D gene: NA
J gene: TRBJ2-5
clone size: NA
CDR3 length: 13
V gene: TRBV6-2/TRBV6-3

CDR3 DNA: TGTGCCAGCACTCGGGACCCCTATAGCAATCAGCCCCAGCATTTT
CDR3 protein: CASTRDPYSNQPQHF
D gene: NA
J gene: TRBJ1-5
clone size: NA
CDR3 length: 15
V gene: TRBV6-1

CDR3 DNA: TGCGCCAGCAGCTTGCCCAATGCCGACCCGTACTTC
CDR3 protein: CASSLPNADPYF
D gene: NA
J gene: TRBJ2-4
clone size: NA
CDR3 length: 12
V gene: TRBV5-1

CDR3 DNA: TGCAGCGTCGGACAGGGGGCTTTCTTT
CDR3 protein: CSVGQGAFF
D gene: TRBD1
J gene: TRBJ1-1
clone size: few
CDR3 length: 9
V gene: TRBV29-1

CDR3 DNA: TGTGCCATTCTAACAGGGGCGAACACTGAAGCTTTCTTT
CDR3 protein: CAILTGANTEAFF
D gene: TRBD1
J gene: TRBJ1-1
clone size: NA
CDR3 length: 13
V gene: TRBV6-1

CDR3 DNA: TGTGCCACCAGGACCTATAGTAGTGATGAGCAGTACTTC
CDR3 protein: CATRTYSSDEQYF
D gene: NA
J gene: TRBJ2-5
clone size: few
CDR3 length: 13
V gene: TRBV15

CDR3 DNA: TGTGCCTGCAGGGGGAAGGACTATGGCTACACCTTC
CDR3 protein: CACRGKDYGYTF
D gene: TRBD1
J gene: TRBJ1-2
clone size: NA
CDR3 length: 12
V gene: TRBV14

CDR3 DNA: TGTGCCATCAGAGAAGGGTGGGACACTGAAGCTTTCTTT
CDR3 protein: CAIREGWDTEAFF
D gene: NA
J gene: TRBJ1-1
clone size: NA
CDR3 length: 13
V gene: TRBV10-3

CDR3 DNA: TGTGCCAGCAGTTTGGCGGTCTCAAATTCACCCCCCCACTTT
CDR3 protein: CASSLAVSNSPPHF
D gene: NA
J gene: TRBJ1-6
clone size: NA
CDR3 length: 14
V gene: TRBV28

CDR3 DNA: TGTGCCAGCAGCCCCCTAAGCGGGGGATTCACAGATACGCAGTATTTT
CDR3 protein: CASSPLSGGFTDTQYF
D gene: TRBD2
J gene: TRBJ2-3
clone size: NA
CDR3 length: 16
V gene: TRBV5-4

CDR3 DNA: TGTGCCAGCATCTCTCGGGGGCTGAGCACAGATACGCAGTATTTT
CDR3 protein: CASISRGLSTDTQYF
D gene: NA
J gene: TRBJ2-3
clone size: NA
CDR3 length: 15
V gene: TRBV12-3/TRBV12-4

CDR3 DNA: TGCGCCAGCACCTTATGGGGGCTTCAAGAGACCCAGTACTTC
CDR3 protein: CASTLWGLQETQYF
D gene: NA
J gene: TRBJ2-5
clone size: NA
CDR3 length: 14
V gene: TRBV5-1

CDR3 DNA: TGTGCCACCAGCAGAGTTTTGGCGGGGTCCCTCCACTTT
CDR3 protein: CATSRVLAGSLHF
D gene: NA
J gene: TRBJ1-6
clone size: NA
CDR3 length: 13
V gene: TRBV15

CDR3 DNA: TGTGCCACCACCCCCTCATCGGACTTGGGTTACACCGGGGAGCTGTTTTTT
CDR3 protein: CATTPSSDLGYTGELFF
D gene: NA
J gene: TRBJ2-2
clone size: NA
CDR3 length: 17
V gene: TRBV6-1

CDR3 DNA: TGTGCCAGCAGTTTAAGGGACAAGGACGGTTCCTACGAGCAGTACTTC
CDR3 protein: CASSLRDKDGSYEQYF
D gene: NA
J gene: TRBJ2-7
clone size: NA
CDR3 length: 16
V gene: TRBV28

CDR3 DNA: TGTGCCAGCAGAAAGCCGGGACTAGCGACCACAGATACGCAGTATTTT
CDR3 protein: CASRKPGLATTDTQYF
D gene: TRBD2
J gene: TRBJ2-3
clone size: NA
CDR3 length: 16
V gene: TRBV6-2/TRBV6-3

CDR3 DNA: TGCGCCAGCAGCCAAGGAGCTAGCGGGGGGGCCGGGGATACGCAGTATTTT
CDR3 protein: CASSQGASGGAGDTQYF
D gene: TRBD2
J gene: TRBJ2-3
clone size: NA
CDR3 length: 17
V gene: TRBV4-1

CDR3 DNA: TGTGCCTGCAGCTTCGCGGACAGCTTGAATGAGCAGTTCTTC
CDR3 protein: CACSFADSLNEQFF
D gene: NA
J gene: TRBJ2-1
clone size: NA
CDR3 length: 14
V gene: TRBV7-9

CDR3 DNA: TGCAGCGTTGATCGAGGCGGGCCACTACTCTATGGCTACACCTTC
CDR3 protein: CSVDRGGPLLYGYTF
D gene: NA
J gene: TRBJ1-2
clone size: NA
CDR3 length: 15
V gene: TRBV29-1

CDR3 DNA: TGTGCCAGCAGGCAGACCGGGCTCGCCGGAGGTGAGCAGTTCTTC
CDR3 protein: CASRQTGLAGGEQFF
D gene: NA
J gene: TRBJ2-1
clone size: NA
CDR3 length: 15
V gene: TRBV3-1

CDR3 DNA: TGTGCCAGCAGCCCCCTAGGGACAGGGGGAAGCACTGAAGCTTTCTTT
CDR3 protein: CASSPLGTGGSTEAFF
D gene: TRBD1
J gene: TRBJ1-1
clone size: few
CDR3 length: 16
V gene: TRBV3-1